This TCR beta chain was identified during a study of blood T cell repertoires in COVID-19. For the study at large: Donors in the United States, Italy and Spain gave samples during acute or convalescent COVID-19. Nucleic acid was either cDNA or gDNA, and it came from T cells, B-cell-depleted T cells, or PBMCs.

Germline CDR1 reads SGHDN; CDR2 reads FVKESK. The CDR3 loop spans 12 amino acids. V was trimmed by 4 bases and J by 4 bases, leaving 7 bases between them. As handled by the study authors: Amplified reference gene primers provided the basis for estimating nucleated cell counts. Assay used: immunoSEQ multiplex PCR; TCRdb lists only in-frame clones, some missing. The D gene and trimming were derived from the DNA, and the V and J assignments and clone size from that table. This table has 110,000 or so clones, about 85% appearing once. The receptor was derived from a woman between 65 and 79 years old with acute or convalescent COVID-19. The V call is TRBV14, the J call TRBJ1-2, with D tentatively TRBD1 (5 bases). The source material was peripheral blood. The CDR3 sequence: CASSPGGYGYTF. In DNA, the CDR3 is TGTGCCAGCAGCCCCGGGGGCTATGGCTACACCTTC.